This T cell receptor beta chain originates from a study of coeliac disease. General study results and limits: Control samples showed higher TRB and TRG clonality than intraepithelial and lamina propria samples in active celiac disease. The authors considered this approach unsuitable for unbiased detection of gliadin-specific T cells.

Points on this clone: Its antigen is still unknown. An end of the junction differs from the germline gene, which may be a read error.

This CDR3 region has 15 residues. The germline CDR1 and CDR2 sequences are SGHNT and YYREEE (reference sequence). Some clones are missing from TCRdb's copy, which holds only in-frame ones; the method was immunoSEQ multiplex PCR. The sample consists of 5,700 or so clones, 50% to 65% of them appearing once. Sequencing used one aliquot of approximately 490,000 cells per fraction. The source of this sequence is a woman in her twenties or thirties with active celiac disease. This chain links TRBV5-4 with TRBJ1-1; D ambiguous. The sequenced sample was intraepithelial lymphocytes from the gut. The CDR3 sequence: CASSPIPQSPTEAFF. In DNA form, the CDR3 reads TGCGCCAGCAGCCCCATACCACAGAGTCCCACTGAAGCTTTCTTT.